These T cell receptor beta chains were read from a single sample in a study of cytomegalovirus exposure and HLA in healthy donors. Measured with immunoSEQ multiplex PCR; TCRdb has only the in-frame clones, and not every one. Of over 45,000 clones in the sample, roughly nine tenths were seen once. Sequencing was performed on PBMCs. The receptors derive from a man between 18 and 29 years old in good health and CMV-seronegative. Both conserved end residues are part of each CDR3. Each record gives: V gene, J gene, D gene, clone size, CDR3 protein, CDR3 DNA. A D gene is named only where the DNA matches it firmly. Size values are once, few and many counts, or a class for expanded clones, and some rows have none.

TRBV28	TRBJ2-2	TRBD2	.	CATNQREVGTGELFF	TGTGCCACCAACCAGCGGGAGGTGGGCACCGGGGAGCTGTTTTTT
TRBV7-8	TRBJ1-1	TRBD1	once	CASSPRRGRTEAFF	TGTGCCAGCAGCCCGAGGAGGGGGCGAACTGAAGCTTTCTTT
TRBV6-5	TRBJ2-7	.	.	CASSYSNRVGHEQYF	TGTGCCAGCAGTTACTCGAACAGGGTCGGCCACGAGCAGTACTTC
TRBV4-1	TRBJ2-7	.	.	CASSVGPGLAEDEQYF	TGCGCCAGCAGCGTCGGCCCGGGACTCGCCGAAGACGAGCAGTACTTC
TRBV21-1	TRBJ2-7	.	once	CATFGCGRSEQYF	TGTGCCACCTTTGGATGCGGGAGGAGCGAGCAGTACTTC
TRBV11-2	TRBJ1-2	TRBD1	.	CASSPDRGWNGYTF	TGTGCCAGCAGCCCGGACAGGGGATGGAATGGCTACACCTTC
TRBV7-2	TRBJ1-5	.	.	CASSLGGDFNQPQHF	TGTGCCAGCAGCTTAGGAGGGGACTTCAATCAGCCCCAGCATTTT
TRBV15	TRBJ1-2	.	medium-sized	CATSRDRGGFGGYTF	TGTGCCACCAGCAGAGATCGAGGGGGTTTCGGTGGCTACACCTTC
TRBV19	TRBJ2-2	.	.	CASSSTSTGELFF	TGTGCCAGTAGCTCAACAAGCACCGGGGAGCTGTTTTTT
TRBV12-5	TRBJ2-2	.	.	CATGDYTGELFF	TGTGCTACGGGAGACTACACCGGGGAGCTGTTTTTT
TRBV6-5	TRBJ2-7	.	.	CASSSGGLGEQYF	TGTGCCAGCAGTTCCGGGGGTTTGGGGGAGCAGTACTTC
TRBV6-5	TRBJ2-2	.	.	CASSYHSSGELFF	TGTGCCAGCAGTTATCATAGCTCCGGGGAGCTGTTTTTT
TRBV7-9	TRBJ2-7	TRBD1	.	CASSFSDRELYEQYF	TGTGCCAGCAGCTTTAGTGACAGGGAACTCTACGAGCAGTACTTC
TRBV19	TRBJ1-2	TRBD1	.	CASSKPGQSYGYTF	TGTGCCAGTAGCAAACCGGGACAGAGCTATGGCTACACCTTC
TRBV12-5	TRBJ2-1	.	once	CASGPPLEVHTYNEQFF	TGTGCTAGTGGTCCACCCCTTGAGGTCCATACCTACAATGAGCAGTTCTTC
TRBV5-1	TRBJ2-3	.	.	CASSVPRGTTDTQYF	TGCGCCAGCAGCGTCCCGAGGGGGACCACAGATACGCAGTATTTT
TRBV7-9	TRBJ2-7	TRBD1	.	CASSDRQGMDEQYF	TGTGCCAGCAGCGATCGACAGGGTATGGACGAGCAGTACTTC
TRBV7-6	TRBJ2-7	TRBD2	.	CASSSELAGVGEQYF	TGTGCCAGCAGCTCCGAGCTGGCGGGAGTAGGGGAGCAGTACTTC
TRBV7-9	TRBJ2-3	TRBD2	.	CASSLTSGRSTDTQYF	TGTGCCAGCAGCTTGACTAGCGGGCGCAGCACAGATACGCAGTATTTT
TRBV30	TRBJ1-1	.	.	CAWGGVSTEAFF	TGTGCCTGGGGGGGGGTAAGCACTGAAGCTTTCTTT
TRBV27	TRBJ2-7	.	.	CASSTYLGGIEQYF	TGTGCCAGCAGCACCTACCTAGGGGGTATCGAGCAGTACTTC
TRBV12-5	TRBJ2-1	TRBD2	.	CASGVAGGRVEQFF	TGTGCTAGTGGCGTTGCGGGAGGGCGGGTTGAGCAGTTCTTC
TRBV5-7	TRBJ1-5	.	few	CASSLAAGGSAQPQHF	TGTGCCAGCAGCTTGGCAGCGGGGGGCTCAGCTCAGCCCCAGCATTTT
TRBV2	TRBJ2-7	.	few	CASRHGVRSSYEQYF	TGTGCCAGCAGGCACGGGGTTAGAAGCTCCTACGAGCAGTACTTC
TRBV4-3	TRBJ2-7	.	.	CASSQGSSASSYEQYF	TGCGCCAGCAGCCAGGGGTCTAGCGCCAGCTCCTACGAGCAGTACTTC
TRBV27	TRBJ2-7	TRBD1	once	CASSLQDRYEQYF	TGTGCCAGCAGTTTACAGGACAGGTACGAGCAGTACTTC
TRBV7-9	TRBJ2-1	TRBD2	.	CASSPGLAPLAQFF	TGTGCCAGCAGCCCCGGACTAGCCCCCCTAGCGCAGTTCTTC
TRBV11-2	TRBJ2-7	TRBD2	few	CASSLRRAGALYEQYF	TGTGCCAGCAGCCTTCGTCGAGCGGGAGCTTTATACGAGCAGTACTTC
TRBV9	TRBJ2-3	.	.	CASSYRSLSHTDTQYF	TGTGCCAGCAGCTACAGGAGTCTATCACACACAGATACGCAGTATTTT
TRBV6-6	TRBJ2-2	TRBD1	.	CASSYLGTGGTGELFF	TGTGCCAGCAGTTACCTCGGGACAGGGGGCACCGGGGAGCTGTTTTTT
TRBV9	TRBJ2-3	.	.	CASSASGTRGDTQYF	TGTGCCAGCAGCGCCTCGGGGACGCGGGGAGATACGCAGTATTTT
TRBV27	TRBJ2-6	.	.	CASSSYSGANVLTF	TGTGCCAGCAGTTCCTACTCTGGGGCCAACGTCCTGACTTTC
TRBV30	TRBJ1-3	.	.	CASNAGSIVYF	TGTGCTTCTAATGCCGGGAGTATCGTATATTTT
TRBV30	TRBJ2-2	.	.	CAAGRGAGNTGELFF	TGTGCCGCCGGCCGGGGGGCGGGGAACACCGGGGAGCTGTTTTTT
TRBV10-3	TRBJ2-3	TRBD2	.	CAISDSGGTDTQYF	TGTGCCATCAGTGATAGCGGGGGCACAGATACGCAGTATTTT
TRBV30	TRBJ2-5	.	.	CAWSTGRGETQYF	TGTGCCTGGAGTACAGGGAGGGGAGAGACCCAGTACTTC
TRBV9	TRBJ1-2	.	.	CASSGTNYGYTF	TGTGCCAGCAGCGGGACAAACTATGGCTACACCTTC
TRBV28	TRBJ1-1	TRBD1	.	CASRSDRGRRGTEAFF	TGTGCCAGCAGAAGCGACAGGGGGCGCCGGGGCACTGAAGCTTTCTTT
TRBV18	TRBJ2-3	.	.	CASSSGLTDTQYF	TGTGCCAGCTCGTCGGGACTCACAGATACGCAGTATTTT
TRBV7-3	TRBJ1-1	TRBD1	once	CASRGTGGTEAFF	TGTGCCAGCAGGGGAACAGGGGGCACTGAAGCTTTCTTT
TRBV28	TRBJ2-5	.	.	CAIGLRLETQYF	TGTGCCATCGGACTCCGATTAGAGACCCAGTACTTC
TRBV5-4	TRBJ1-1	.	.	CASTTWGGTEAFF	TGTGCCAGCACCACATGGGGAGGGACTGAAGCTTTCTTT
TRBV28	TRBJ2-7	TRBD1	.	CASSWDRASSYEQYF	TGTGCCAGCAGCTGGGACAGGGCGAGCTCCTACGAGCAGTACTTC
TRBV19	TRBJ2-1	.	.	CASSIPTYNEQFF	TGTGCCAGTAGTATTCCCACTTACAATGAGCAGTTCTTC
TRBV6-6	TRBJ1-5	TRBD1	.	CASRWTGADSNQPQHF	TGTGCCAGCAGGTGGACAGGGGCTGATAGCAATCAGCCCCAGCATTTT
TRBV10-3	TRBJ1-5	.	.	CAISALEGSQPQHF	TGTGCCATCAGTGCCCTGGAGGGGAGTCAGCCCCAGCATTTT
TRBV9	TRBJ2-7	TRBD2	.	CASSVGSGTYEQYF	TGTGCCAGCAGCGTAGGTAGCGGGACCTACGAGCAGTACTTC
TRBV27	TRBJ2-1	TRBD1	.	CASIQSGTDYNEQFF	TGTGCCAGCATCCAATCCGGGACAGACTACAATGAGCAGTTCTTC
TRBV5-5	TRBJ1-4	.	.	CASSFIGGDGEKLFF	TGTGCCAGCAGCTTCATCGGAGGGGACGGGGAAAAACTGTTTTTT